One TCR beta chain is described in this entry. The target antigen is unknown. At one boundary the junction diverges from the germline segment, which might be a read error. Amplification yielded TCR beta CDR3 regions, with RNA transcripts as the source. The study used the HTBI primer set for a first-round RT-PCR of the TCR CDR3. TCRdb fed the multiplex PCR reads into MiXCR, producing one record per CDR3 protein. The sample lists around 690,000 distinct CDR3 sequences, 15% to 20% seen once, with about 14% in the top ten. The record originates from a study of T cells in Graves' hyperthyroidism and ophthalmopathy. Study-level findings and limits: Ophthalmopathy got predicted by the model a median around 6.6 months before its onset.

The sequence was obtained from a man aged 50 to 60 with Graves' hyperthyroidism. Sequenced: blood.

The DNA for the CDR3 is TGTGCCAGCAGTTCAAGGGACGCCTACAATGATCAGTGCTTC. Its protein product is CASSSRDAYNDQCF. The chain couples TRBV27 to TRBJ2-1, with D possibly called TRBD1 or TRBD2 (5 bases each). Germline values: CDR1 MNHEY, CDR2 SMNVEV (reference sequence). This CDR3 contains 14 residues.